The 18 T cell receptor beta chains given below trace back to one sample, sequenced in a study of beta chain features in type 1 diabetes. Findings and limits, study-wide: Type 1 diabetes patients had TCRB CDR3s that were shorter (moderately but significantly so) in all four CD4+ subsets.

Expressed TCRB transcripts were sequenced because the entire RNA isolate underwent reverse transcription. Method: immunoSEQ multiplex PCR; TCRdb's copy keeps in-frame clones and lacks some. Of roughly 160,000 clones listed, 7.5% to 9.5% are singletons. These receptors have no known antigen. Sequencing input: central memory CD4+ T cells from blood. These receptors all come from a woman aged 18 to 35 with type 1 diabetes.

The chain links TRBV7-9 to TRBJ1-1, with TRBD1 as a possible D gene (5 bases). The CDR3 loop spans 15 amino acids. Deletions cut 2 bases from V and 0 bases from J, with 10 bases between. CDR1 and CDR2 (germline): SEHNR, FQNEAQ (reference sequence). This chain's CDR3 is CASSLRETVNTEAFF. DNA for the CDR3: TGTGCCAGCAGCTTAAGAGAGACAGTGAACACTGAAGCTTTCTTT.

This clone was detected many times. The CDR3 region is CATSGRGTSTDTQYF. CDR3 DNA sequence: TGTGCCACCAGCGGTCGGGGGACTAGCACAGATACGCAGTATTTT. The chain has TRBV15 and TRBJ2-3; TRBD2 is a possible D gene (6 bases). Trimming pared 5 bases from V and 0 bases from J, leaving 12 bases between. Looked up from germline, CDR1 is LNHNV and CDR2 is YYDKDF (reference sequence). This CDR3 contains 15 residues.

The CDR3 reads CASSLRTSPDTQYF. The CDR3, as DNA: TGCGCCAGCAGCTTGCGTACTAGCCCAGATACGCAGTATTTT. The gene calls are TRBV5-1 and TRBJ2-3; tentatively, D is TRBD2 (6 bases). Trimming removed 1 base from V and 4 bases from J, with 10 bases in between. Per the germline V gene, CDR1 is SGHRS and CDR2 is YFSETQ. This CDR3 spans 14 amino acids.

The rearrangement joins TRBV27 to TRBJ1-4, with a possible D match to TRBD1 (6 bases). This CDR3 is 16 amino acids long. Germline V CDR1 and CDR2: MNHEY, SMNVEV (reference sequence). V was trimmed by 3 bases and J by 7 bases, leaving 18 bases between them. CDR3 DNA: TGTGCCAGCAGTTTCGGTAAATCAGGGGACGGTGAAAAACTGTTTTTT. It yields the protein CASSFGKSGDGEKLFF. The whole variable domain, filled in from reference TRBV27 and TRBJ1-4, reads EAQVTQNPRYLITVTGKKLTVTCSQNMNHEYMSWYRQDPGLGLRQIYYSMNVEVTDKGDVPEGYKVSRKEKRNFPLILESPSPNQTSLYFCASSFGKSGDGEKLFFGSGTQLSVL.

This clone came up many times. V gene TRBV7-2 combines with J gene TRBJ2-1; 7 nucleotides line up with TRBD2. CDR3 size: 12 residues. With 4 bases clipped from V and 6 bases from J, the junction kept 0 bases outside the gene matches. Germline V gene lookup returns CDR1 SGHTA and CDR2 FQGNSA. Written as DNA, the CDR3 is TGTGCCAGCAGCTGGGGGGGCAATGAGCAGTTCTTC. This codes for CASSWGGNEQFF.

The chain is built from TRBV30 and TRBJ2-1; a weak D match, TRBD2 (5 bases). Between the trimmed V and J ends, which lost 5 bases and 3 bases, there was a span of 20 bases. CDR3 length: 16 residues. Looked up from germline, CDR1 is GTSNPN and CDR2 is SVGIG (reference sequence). The CDR3 loop reads CAWGGSSRAVYNEQFF. CDR3 nucleotide sequence: TGTGCCTGGGGCGGGTCTAGTCGCGCGGTCTACAATGAGCAGTTCTTC.

DNA for the CDR3: TGTGCCAGCACCGGACTAGCGGGCTACTCTGGGGCCAACGTCCTGACTTTC. Translation: CASTGLAGYSGANVLTF. This chain links TRBV28 with TRBJ2-6, with 11 bases identical to TRBD2. CDR1 is MDHEN, CDR2 SYDVKM, per germline. The CDR3 is made up of 17 amino acids. The V segment lost 7 bases and the J segment 0 bases; nucleotides outside the gene matches: 5.

Here the CDR3 DNA reads TGTGCCAGCTCAATCGGGACAGGGTTCTCCGAGCAGTACTTC. It codes for CASSIGTGFSEQYF. The chain employs TRBV18 and TRBJ2-7, with 9 bases that match TRBD1. Per germline, CDR1 KGHSH and CDR2 LQKENI. V gave up 5 bases and J gave up 6 bases; unmatched junction bases: 8. The CDR3 has 14 amino acids.

This clone was picked up one time. The J gene is TRBJ1-3, the V gene TRBV28; D possibly corresponds to TRBD1 (5 bases). This CDR3 contains 13 residues. Per germline, CDR1 MDHEN and CDR2 SYDVKM. V was shortened by 8 bases and J by 4 bases, with 12 bases between the two germline ends. The CDR3 protein is CASGKGQGNTIYF. The CDR3 nucleotides read TGTGCCAGCGGCAAGGGGCAAGGAAACACCATATATTTT.

The V and J genes are TRBV27 and TRBJ2-1; 11 nucleotides align to TRBD2. The CDR3 has 14 amino acids. Germline V gives CDR1 MNHEY, CDR2 SMNVEV (reference sequence). Germline trimming cut 6 bases from V and 9 bases from J; bases unmatched to any gene: 7. This chain's CDR3 is CASSQLAGGVEQFF. The CDR3, as DNA: TGTGCCAGCAGCCAATTAGCGGGGGGGGTTGAGCAGTTCTTC.

This clone was counted only a few times. J is TRBJ2-1 and V is TRBV10-1; 9 nucleotides line up with TRBD1. V dropped 10 bases and J dropped 8; count of bases not matched to a gene: 6. Germline values: CDR1 WNHNN, CDR2 SYGVQD (reference sequence). The CDR3 consists of 12 residues. CDR3 region: CATGQGKHEQFF. In DNA form, the CDR3 reads TGCGCCACCGGACAGGGGAAGCATGAGCAGTTCTTC.

There are a few counts of this clone. The V call is TRBV18, the J call TRBJ2-1; TRBD2 matches 13 bases. The V and J ends lost 6 bases and 5 bases, in that order; junction bases with no gene match: 4. The CDR3 is made up of 15 amino acids. Germline V gene data show CDR1 as KGHSH and CDR2 as LQKENI. Here the CDR3 DNA reads TGTGCCAGCTCCCCCACTAGCGGGGGGGACAATGAGCAGTTCTTC. Translation: CASSPTSGGDNEQFF.

The chain combines TRBV7-9 with TRBJ1-4, with no clear D. The CDR3 is 13 residues long. From germline, CDR1 is SEHNR and CDR2 FQNEAQ (reference sequence). Trimming left V 5 bases short and J 13 bases short, with 17 bases between. DNA for the CDR3: TGTGCCAGCAGCCCCAGCCCGGCGGGAGCACTGTTTTTT. This translates into CASSPSPAGALFF.

CDR3 nucleotide sequence: TGCAGCGTTGAAGATAGGGGGGGGCGCATGTTTGAGCAGTACTTC. This sequence encodes CSVEDRGGRMFEQYF. The chain links TRBV29-1 to TRBJ2-7; D may be TRBD2 (7 bases). Germline values: CDR1 SQVTM, CDR2 ANQGSEA. V was trimmed by 0 bases and J by 7 bases, leaving 19 bases between them. The CDR3 runs 15 residues.

This clone was seen a few times. The chain joins TRBV11-2 to TRBJ2-5; a weak D match, TRBD2 (6 bases). CDR3 length equals 13 residues. CDR1 and CDR2 (germline): SGHAT, FQNNGV. V was shortened by 5 bases and J by 5 bases, with 12 bases between the two germline ends. CDR3 DNA sequence: TGTGCCAGCAGCCTCGGACTAAAGGAGACCCAGTACTTC. Its protein is CASSLGLKETQYF.

This clone has only a few counts. The chain combines TRBV6-6 with TRBJ1-1, with D maybe TRBD1 (5 bases). Looked up from germline, CDR1 is MNHNY and CDR2 is SVGAGI (reference sequence). This CDR3 has 14 residues. V lost 6 bases and J 6 bases, leaving 17 bases between the germline ends. This CDR3 reads CASSPPGRGSEAFF. The CDR3 DNA reads TGTGCCAGCAGCCCCCCGGGTCGGGGGTCTGAAGCTTTCTTT.

This clone came up a few times. This chain links TRBV28 with TRBJ1-1; D is unclear. In germline, CDR1 is MDHEN, CDR2 SYDVKM. Trimming removed 4 bases at V and 0 bases at J, with 9 bases between. The CDR3 sequence is 14 residues long. The CDR3 coding sequence is TGTGCCAGCAGTTCGATGGGCATGAACACTGAAGCTTTCTTT. Its protein product is CASSSMGMNTEAFF.

A few counts support this clone. V gene TRBV6-1 combines with J gene TRBJ2-1; the D gene is possibly TRBD2 (5 bases). Germline CDR1 is MNHNS and CDR2 is SASEGT. Trimming left V 3 bases short and J 9 bases short, with 12 bases between. The CDR3 has 13 residues. The CDR3 region is CASSDPGIGEQFF. CDR3 DNA: TGTGCCAGCAGTGATCCCGGGATAGGTGAGCAGTTCTTC.